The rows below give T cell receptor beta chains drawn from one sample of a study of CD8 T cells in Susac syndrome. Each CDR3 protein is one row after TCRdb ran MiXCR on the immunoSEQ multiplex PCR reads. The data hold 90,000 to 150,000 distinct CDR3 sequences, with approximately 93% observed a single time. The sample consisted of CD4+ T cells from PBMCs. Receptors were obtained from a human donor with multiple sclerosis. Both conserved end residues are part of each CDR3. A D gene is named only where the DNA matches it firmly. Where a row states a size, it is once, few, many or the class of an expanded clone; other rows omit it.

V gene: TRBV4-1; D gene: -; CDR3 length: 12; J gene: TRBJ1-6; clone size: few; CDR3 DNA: TGCGCCAGCAGCCAAAACCGAGGACCCCTCCACTTT; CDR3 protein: CASSQNRGPLHF
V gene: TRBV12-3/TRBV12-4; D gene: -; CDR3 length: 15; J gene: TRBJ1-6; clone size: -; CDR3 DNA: TGTGCCAGCAGTCCCGGGACAACCGGAAAGTCACCCCTCCACTTT; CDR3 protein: CASSPGTTGKSPLHF
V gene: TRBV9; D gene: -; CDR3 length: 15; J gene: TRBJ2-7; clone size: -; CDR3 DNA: TGTGCCAGCAGCGTCGGGGAGGGACAGGCCTACGAGCAGTACTTC; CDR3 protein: CASSVGEGQAYEQYF
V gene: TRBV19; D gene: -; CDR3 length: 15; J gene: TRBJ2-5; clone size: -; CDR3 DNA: TGTGCCAGTAGCCTAGAGGACGGGAACCAAGAGACCCAGTACTTC; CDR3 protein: CASSLEDGNQETQYF
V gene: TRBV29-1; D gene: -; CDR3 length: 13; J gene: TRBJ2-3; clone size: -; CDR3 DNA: TGCAGCGTTGCCCAGACAAGCACAGATACGCAGTATTTT; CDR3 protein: CSVAQTSTDTQYF
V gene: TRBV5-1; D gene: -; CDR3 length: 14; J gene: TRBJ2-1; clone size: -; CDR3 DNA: TGCGCCAGCAGCGAACCGACCCTTAACAATGAGCAGTTCTTC; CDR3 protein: CASSEPTLNNEQFF
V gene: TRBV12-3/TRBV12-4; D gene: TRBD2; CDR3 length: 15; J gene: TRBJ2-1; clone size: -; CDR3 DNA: TGTGCCAGCAGGCTAGCGGGGGCCTCCTACAATGAGCAGTTCTTC; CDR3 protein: CASRLAGASYNEQFF
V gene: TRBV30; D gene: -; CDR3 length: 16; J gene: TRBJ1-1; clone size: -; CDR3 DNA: TGTGCCTGGAGTGTAGGGAGGGTAGCTATGAACACTGAAGCTTTCTTT; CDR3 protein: CAWSVGRVAMNTEAFF
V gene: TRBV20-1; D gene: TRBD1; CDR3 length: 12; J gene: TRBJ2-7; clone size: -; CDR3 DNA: TGCAGTGCTGCCGGGACAGAGAGTGAGCAGTACTTC; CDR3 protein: CSAAGTESEQYF
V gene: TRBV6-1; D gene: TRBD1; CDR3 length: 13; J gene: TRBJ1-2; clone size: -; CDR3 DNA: TGTGCCAGCAGAGGACAGGGGAACTATGGCTACACCTTC; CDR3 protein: CASRGQGNYGYTF
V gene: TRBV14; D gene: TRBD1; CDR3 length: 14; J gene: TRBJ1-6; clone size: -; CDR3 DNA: TGTGCCAGCAGCCAGGGACAGAATAATTCACCCCTCCACTTT; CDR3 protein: CASSQGQNNSPLHF
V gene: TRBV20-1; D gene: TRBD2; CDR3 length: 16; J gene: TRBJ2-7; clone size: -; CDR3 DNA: TGCAGTGCTAGAGACCGGACTAGCGGGGGGACCTACGAGCAGTACTTC; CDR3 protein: CSARDRTSGGTYEQYF
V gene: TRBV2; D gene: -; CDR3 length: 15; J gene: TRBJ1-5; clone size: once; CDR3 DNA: TGTGCCAGCGGGGGGACTACTAATAGCAATCAGCCCCAGCATTTT; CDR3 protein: CASGGTTNSNQPQHF
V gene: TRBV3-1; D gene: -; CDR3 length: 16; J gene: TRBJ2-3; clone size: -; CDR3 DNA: TGTGCCAGCAGCCAAAGGATACTTCCGACCACAGATACGCAGTATTTT; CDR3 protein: CASSQRILPTTDTQYF
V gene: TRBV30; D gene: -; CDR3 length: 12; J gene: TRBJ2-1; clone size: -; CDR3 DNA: TGTGCCTGCCTTAACCGCTACAATGAGCAGTTCTTC; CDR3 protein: CACLNRYNEQFF
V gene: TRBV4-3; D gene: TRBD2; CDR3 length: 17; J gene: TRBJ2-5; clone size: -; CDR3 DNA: TGCGCCAGCAGCCAAGGGTGGCGGGGGGGCGGAGAAGAGACCCAGTACTTC; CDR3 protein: CASSQGWRGGGEETQYF
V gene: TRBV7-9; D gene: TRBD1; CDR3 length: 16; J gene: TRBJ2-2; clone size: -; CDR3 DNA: TGTGCCAGCAGCCCCTTGGACAGGGGATACACCGGGGAGCTGTTTTTT; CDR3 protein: CASSPLDRGYTGELFF